One TCR beta chain is described in this entry. The sample is drawn from a study of blood T cell repertoires in COVID-19. Looking at the study overall: The study drew acute and convalescent COVID-19 samples from the United States, Italy and Spain. T cells, B-cell-depleted T cells, or PBMCs provided the cDNA or gDNA that served as material.

Per the original data handling: Amplification from reference gene primers served as the basis for estimated nucleated cell counts. TCRdb's table, derived via immunoSEQ multiplex PCR, lists solely in-frame clones and lacks some. Clonal size and the V and J genes are those of that table, whereas D and trimming came from the DNA. The data show 400,000 or so clones, around 86% seen once. The CDR3 is 16 amino acids. The germline V and J ends were trimmed by 0 bases and 0 bases, with 10 bases remaining between them. Germline CDR1 SGHRS, CDR2 YFSETQ. The sequencing input was peripheral blood. This receptor was obtained from a human donor in a cohort sampled during active COVID-19. The V and J genes are TRBV5-1 and TRBJ1-3; TRBD1 is a possible D gene (6 bases). The chain's CDR3 is CASSLGGQGSGNTIYF. As DNA, the CDR3 is TGCGCCAGCAGCTTGGGGGGACAAGGCTCTGGAAACACCATATATTTT.